The T cell receptor (beta chain) under discussion was sequenced for a study of cytomegalovirus exposure and HLA in healthy donors (dated by TCRdb to 2016 to 2017). In terms of the full investigation: According to an earlier analysis of several hundred of the donors, some 180 million T cells yielded over 90 million unique TCR beta sequences and approximately 300 Gb of sequence data. All discovery cohort repertoires had been generated on a single sequencing platform. Of the 350 to 450 genotyped donors, roughly 76% were placed in the genetic ancestry cluster associated with self-reported Caucasian donors. On average, around 240,000 unique TCR beta nucleotide sequences were sequenced per donor among 398 genotyped donors of the cohort, with roughly a sixth of those sequences being non-productive. An early release covering around 630 HLA-typed donors comprised about 290 gigabases of sequencing data and approximately 85 million unique TCR sequences. The aim of the study was to test whether cataloging public T cell receptors could identify signatures of past pathogen exposure. Besides the first cohort of 550 to 750 subjects, a separate validation cohort made up of 120 different subjects was used. Genome-wide SNP genotypes for about 55% of the 666 donors were used in a later genetic analysis, which treated that subset as a discovery cohort. Donor age, sex, ethnicity and CMV serostatus were collected together with the repertoire data. HLA typing included class I and class II loci at four-digit resolution. The T cell repertoires of 700 or so subjects were profiled by immunosequencing and related to cytomegalovirus serostatus. Typing coverage varied by locus: 629-630 donors for A, B, C, DRB1 and DQB1; some 520 for DQA1; around 610 for DPA1; approximately 450 for DPB1. Four to six DR-DQ haplotypes were handled as single units for association and clustering because linkage in the cohort was strong. The later analysis used no new phenotypic data to find candidate immune exposures, relying instead on TCR beta sequences and their occurrence across donors. In an earlier analysis of roughly 600 of the donors, high-throughput TCR beta sequencing was used to judge whether each TCR beta V gene segment behaved as functional or pseudogenic. A later analysis re-examined previously published TCR beta repertoires from more than 600 donors and added high-resolution HLA genotyping to investigate patterns of TCR occurrence. To predict cytomegalovirus infection status, the study brought together high-throughput TCR immunosequencing, statistical association of individual TCRs with disease status, and machine learning. Overall study outcomes, separate from this receptor: Only TCR beta chains were sequenced in this cohort, and the absence of alpha or paired-chain data limited detectable features. Most TCR sequences were observed very rarely across donors, whereas some public TCRs were present in many individuals. An earlier analysis of approximately 570 of the donors showed that most TCR beta V segments appeared in productive rearrangements either about 87% or about 30% of the time, which broadly matched IMGT annotations. An association between a missense DCLRE1C variant and V-gene and J-gene trimming of TCR beta chains was found in a later genetic analysis and replicated in an independent cohort. Cytomegalovirus status was reported to be diagnosed by the classifier with high specificity and sensitivity in both the original and validation cohorts. The sequencing pipeline was judged likely to have produced a cluster of highly shared sequence variants as a technical artifact. According to a later genetic analysis, donors in an Asian-associated ancestry cluster had fewer N-insertions in productive TCRs than the approximately 670-donor mean. CMV serostatus was the only immune exposure information available for the cohort. Sequencing depth was assumed to be roughly uniform across donors in the presence/absence analyses, though that assumption may not hold. Linkage disequilibrium might explain the correlated functional status among segregating V segments, but an unknown experimental factor could not be ruled out. A total of about 180 TCR beta chains were listed by the study as associated with cytomegalovirus. In a later analysis, 15,000 to 20,000 TCR beta sequences were associated with specific HLA alleles at a false discovery rate of 0.05. Because some donors lacked HLA typing at each locus, the association tests relied only on the typed subset. When HLA alleles, especially DR and DQ, strongly co-occurred, TCR associations were difficult to assign to individual alleles. A few of the identified cytomegalovirus-associated TCR beta chains were confirmed in vitro to be specific for cytomegalovirus antigens. In a later analysis, HLA-associated TCR beta chains were found to be more clonally expanded and to have lower generation probabilities than equally common non-associated chains. Because counts were too low, approximately 18 rarely observed V segments, including chromosome 9 orphons, were excluded from the earlier analysis of roughly 580 of the donors. Most CMV-associated TCR beta chains appeared to be HLA-restricted in a later analysis, and the HLA associations seemed to be driven largely by CMV exposure. It was suggested by the authors that the approach could potentially be generalized to other disease states and immunological phenotypes. A further reported finding was that TCR beta sequences accurately predicted the HLA-A and HLA-B alleles for most subjects in the first cohort. The 87-base-pair reads could not distinguish some IMGT-functional V segments, including TRBV6-2 and TRBV6-3, so those segments were excluded. Several of the top co-occurrence clusters appeared to be linked to parvovirus B19, influenza, CMV and Epstein-Barr virus, according to a later analysis. According to a later analysis, TCR association rates differed among HLA loci, with DRB1 alleles showing the most associated TCRs and HLA-C alleles showing the fewest.

The cohort comprised 710 or so healthy bone marrow donors. At the time of sampling, every cohort member was nominally healthy, though immune exposures that went unrecorded were likely present. The donor was CMV seropositive and was included in the group of some 290 seropositive cohort members. Every donor gave a peripheral blood sample, and the peripheral blood mononuclear cells from that sample were used for TCR beta sequencing. Genomic DNA was extracted from the blood cell samples with the Qiagen DNeasy Blood Extraction Kit. Library method: the immunoSEQ multiplex PCR assay. A mixture of 60 forward primers for TCR Vbeta segments and 13 reverse primers for TCR Jbeta segments was used in the multiplex PCR. A multiplex PCR assay on genomic DNA amplified the CDR3 region of rearranged TCR beta genes. On the Illumina HiSeq System, the amplified TCR beta libraries were sequenced as 87-base-pair reads. Under the source paper's analysis protocol: A later analysis counted about 82 million unique TCR beta chains across the 550 to 800 repertoires, and around 9.9 million of these chains were shared by at least two donors. To remove PCR and sequencing errors, raw reads were error-corrected and collapsed into unique sequences using a nearest-neighbor algorithm that merged closely related sequences. Alignment of CDR3 sequences to IMGT reference sequences was used to assign V, D and J gene segments. For a sequence to be retained, at least a six-nucleotide match to both a V gene segment and a J gene segment was required. Rearrangements were called productive when the CDR3 lacked stop codons and stayed in frame with V and J; all others were non-productive. Following IMGT convention, CDR3 was defined as the stretch from the second conserved V-encoded cysteine to the conserved J-encoded phenylalanine. The earlier analysis of 500 to 750 of the donors excluded any sequence lacking an unambiguous match to a single V gene segment. In an earlier analysis of almost 600 of the donors, a V segment was called functional when productive rearrangements were above 56.7%, and segregating when the standard deviation between donors exceeded 5%. A statistical classification framework was developed to diagnose cytomegalovirus status using the catalog of TCR beta chain sequences. V and J gene assignment, in a later analysis, came from comparing TCR nucleotide sequences with IMGT/GENE-DB human TR gene sequences. In a later analysis, CDR3 sequences and most-parsimonious VDJ recombination scenarios were assigned using the TCRdist pipeline. In a later analysis, each TCR beta chain was defined by its CDR3 amino acid sequence together with its V-gene family, and reads without a unique V-gene family were excluded. As a way to deal with suspected cross-contamination and a sequencing artifact, a later analysis dropped hundreds of nucleotide sequences that were highly shared and had low generation probability. A later analysis calculated a clonal expansion index for each public chain from normalized within-repertoire ranks of inferred template counts. In a later analysis, generation probabilities were computed using a VDJ recombination model fitted to out-of-frame rearrangements, and the results were checked against IGoR. In a later analysis, TCR-TCR, TCR-HLA and TCR-CMV co-occurrence was scored with hypergeometric tests, and a repertoire-size bias correction was applied to TCR pairs. A later analysis estimated false discovery rates by permuting HLA or CMV assignments 20 times. In a later analysis, co-occurring TCRs were grouped using DBSCAN, with TCRdist sequence similarity added in when clustering inside HLA-allele-positive subsets. Repertoires with fewer than 30,000 or more than 120,000 public chains, plus five repertoires with anomalous nucleotide sharing, were excluded from co-occurrence clustering. TCRdb re-hosts the immuneACCESS table, in-frame sequences only. Its copies lack some clones; in the studies checked, an unresolved V gene accounts for under half of them, and the cause for the rest is not known. The DNA gave D and trimming, while V, J and clone size come from that table. The sample table holds over 150,000 clones, of which approximately 80% were seen once. Jointly, the top ten make up roughly 10% of the sample.

Worth noting for this clone: No antigen is known for it. The record has no base qualities; no much larger clone is one base away.

From cysteine to phenylalanine, the CDR3 is 11 amino acids long. Of all the DNA, just the CDR3 is kept, 33 bases in frame from base 1. V has 3 bases trimmed and J has 8 bases trimmed; junction bases matching no gene number 3. CDR1 and CDR2 are drawn from the germline V gene (reference sequence): GTSNPN, SVGIG. This chain is built from TRBV30 and TRBJ1-2; a stretch of 7 junction bases matches TRBD1. Sequences were obtained from PBMCs. This clonotype was obtained from a man aged 18 to 30 in good health and CMV-seropositive. The CDR3: CAWSQGGGYTF. The DNA sequence follows: TGTGCCTGGAGCCAGGGGGGAGGCTACACCTTC.